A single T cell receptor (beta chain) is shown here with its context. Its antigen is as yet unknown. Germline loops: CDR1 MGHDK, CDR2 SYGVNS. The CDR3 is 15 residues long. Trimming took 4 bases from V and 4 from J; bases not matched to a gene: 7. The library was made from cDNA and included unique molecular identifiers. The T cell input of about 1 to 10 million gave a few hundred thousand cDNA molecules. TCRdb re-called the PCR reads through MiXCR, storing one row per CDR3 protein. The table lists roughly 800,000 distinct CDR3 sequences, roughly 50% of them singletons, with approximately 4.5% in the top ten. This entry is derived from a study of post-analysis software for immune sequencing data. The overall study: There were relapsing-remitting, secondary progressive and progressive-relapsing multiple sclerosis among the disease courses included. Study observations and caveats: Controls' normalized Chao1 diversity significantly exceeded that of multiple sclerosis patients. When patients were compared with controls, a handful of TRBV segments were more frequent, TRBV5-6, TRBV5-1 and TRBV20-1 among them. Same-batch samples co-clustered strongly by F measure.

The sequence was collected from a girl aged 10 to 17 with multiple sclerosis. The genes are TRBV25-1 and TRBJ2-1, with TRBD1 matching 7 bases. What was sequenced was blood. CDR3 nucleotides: TGTGCCAGCAGTGGAGAGGGACAGAGGTACAATGAGCAGTTCTTC. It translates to CASSGEGQRYNEQFF.